This TCR beta chain was sequenced for a study of spatial heterogeneity in lung cancer (dated by TCRdb to the late 2010s). A note on the overall study: Beta-chain transcripts were consistently detected in greater numbers than alpha-chain transcripts, which likely reflected higher beta-chain transcript abundance. In the raw uncorrected reads, each unique combination of TCR and UMI appeared on average more than ten times. The study quantitatively compared TCR alpha and beta repertoires across multiple tumor regions, matched nontumor lung and blood in non-small cell lung cancer. TCR repertoire features were related to nonsynonymous mutation counts determined by whole-exome sequencing of tumor tissue. Both alpha and beta chains were TCR-sequenced in approximately 200 tumor regions, about 64 matched nontumor lung samples and around 54 PBMC samples obtained at surgery. The paper as a whole reports these results and caveats: Ubiquitous expanded tumor TCRs were detected in blood more often at tumor resection than at routine follow-up. Additional single-cell paired TCR alpha and beta sequencing was considered necessary to confirm, at a functional level, the hypothesis that regional TCRs recognize regional mutations.

The time point label of this sample denotes: sample taken at primary tumor resection. Donors were under 95 patients with early-stage, untreated non-small cell lung cancer from the lung TRACERx cohort. For TCR sequencing, whole RNA was extracted from tumor and nontumor lung tissue, or from cryopreserved PBMC samples, and no cell sorting was done. Only patients with enough RNA available from two or more tumor regions were chosen for TCR sequencing. This clonotype was counted many times. The antigen this receptor binds is unknown. Base quality data are lacking; no much larger clone is found one base away. The library was built by means of 5' RACE. Sequencing used a NextSeq 500. The TCR library protocol attached a unique molecular identifier to each TCR cDNA molecule to allow correction of PCR and sequencing errors. The authors' analysis ran thus. TCR identification, UMI-based error correction and CDR3 extraction were performed with Decombinator tools. TCRs above a frequency of 2 per 1,000, corresponding to the top 1% of the tumor frequency distribution, were defined as expanded. Rényi diversity was computed with the R vegan package after subsampling each repertoire 100 times to 5,000 TCRs. CDR3 similarity networks were constructed using string-kernel similarity of amino acid triplets, with links drawn between CDR3s whose pairwise similarity was above 0.82. TCRdb cleaned the public reads at Q25 with fastp, built clones with MiXCR and kept in-frame beta chains. Identical CDR3 protein sequences are pooled into one entry, listed with their most common genes and DNA. V and J calls and clone size were set by TCRdb, not the authors. The sample has under 80,000 distinct CDR3 sequences on record, under 7.5% of them singletons. Of the sample, about 15% is held by the ten largest clones.

The junction carries 10 bases between V and J, which are trimmed by 0 bases and 1 base respectively. CDR1 and CDR2 are read off the germline V gene as MNHEY and SVGAGI. The CDR3 goes from the cysteine to the phenylalanine over 16 residues. CDR3 DNA only is kept here, 48 bases in frame from base 1. The chain is encoded by TRBV6-5 joined to TRBJ1-5; too little of a D gene remains to name it. Sequences were derived from PBMCs, sampled at surgery. This TCR was recovered from a female donor with early-stage non-small cell lung cancer. In nucleotide form, the sequence is TGTGCCAGCAGTTACTCTCGGTGGGTGAGCAATCAGCCCCAGCATTTT. Its coded protein is CASSYSRWVSNQPQHF.